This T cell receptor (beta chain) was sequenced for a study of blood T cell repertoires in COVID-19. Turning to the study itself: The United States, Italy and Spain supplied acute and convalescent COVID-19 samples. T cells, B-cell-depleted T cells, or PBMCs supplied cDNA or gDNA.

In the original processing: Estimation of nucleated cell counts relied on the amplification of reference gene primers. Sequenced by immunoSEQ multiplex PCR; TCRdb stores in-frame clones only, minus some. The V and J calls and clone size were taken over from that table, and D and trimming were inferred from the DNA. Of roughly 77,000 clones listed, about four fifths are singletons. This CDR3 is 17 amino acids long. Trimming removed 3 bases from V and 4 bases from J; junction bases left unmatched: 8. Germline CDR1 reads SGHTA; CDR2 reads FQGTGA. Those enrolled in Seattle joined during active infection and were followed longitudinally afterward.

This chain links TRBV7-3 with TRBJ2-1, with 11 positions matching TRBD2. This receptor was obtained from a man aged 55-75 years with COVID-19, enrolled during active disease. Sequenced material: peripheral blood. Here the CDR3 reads CASSFYPTSGGYNEQFF. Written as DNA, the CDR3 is TGTGCCAGCAGCTTTTACCCCACTAGCGGGGGATACAATGAGCAGTTCTTC.